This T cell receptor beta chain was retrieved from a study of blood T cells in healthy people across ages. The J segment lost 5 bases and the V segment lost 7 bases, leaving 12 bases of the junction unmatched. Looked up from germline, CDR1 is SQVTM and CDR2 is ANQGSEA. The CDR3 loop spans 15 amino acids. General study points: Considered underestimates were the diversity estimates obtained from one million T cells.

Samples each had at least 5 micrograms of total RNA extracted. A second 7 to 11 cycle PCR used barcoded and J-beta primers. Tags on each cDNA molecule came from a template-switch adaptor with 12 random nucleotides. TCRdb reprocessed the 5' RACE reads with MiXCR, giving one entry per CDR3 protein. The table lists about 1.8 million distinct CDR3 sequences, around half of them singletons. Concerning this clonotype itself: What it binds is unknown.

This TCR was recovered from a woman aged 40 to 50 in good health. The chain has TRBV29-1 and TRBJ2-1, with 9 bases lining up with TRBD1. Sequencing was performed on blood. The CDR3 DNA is TGCAGCGCAATTCCGGGACAGGGTGTACACAATGAGCAGTTCTTC. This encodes CSAIPGQGVHNEQFF.